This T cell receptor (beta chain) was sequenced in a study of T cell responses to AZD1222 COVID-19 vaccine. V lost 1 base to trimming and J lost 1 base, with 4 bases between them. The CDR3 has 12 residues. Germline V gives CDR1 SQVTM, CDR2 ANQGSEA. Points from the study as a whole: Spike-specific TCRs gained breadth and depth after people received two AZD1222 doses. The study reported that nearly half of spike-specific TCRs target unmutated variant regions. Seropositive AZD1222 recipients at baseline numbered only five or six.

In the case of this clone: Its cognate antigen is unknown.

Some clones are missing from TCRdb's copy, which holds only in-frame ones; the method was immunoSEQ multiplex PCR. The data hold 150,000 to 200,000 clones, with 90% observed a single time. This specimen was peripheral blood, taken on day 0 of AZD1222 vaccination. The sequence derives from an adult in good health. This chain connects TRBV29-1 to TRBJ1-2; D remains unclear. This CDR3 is CSVEGLNYGYTF. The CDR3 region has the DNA TGCAGCGTTGAAGGCCTTAACTATGGCTACACCTTC.